The text below deals with one T cell receptor (beta chain). Repertoires were generated with immunoSEQ multiplex PCR, while TCRdb's copy carries only in-frame clones and drops some. The sample has a few hundred thousand clones; about 89% are singletons. Trimming removed 1 base from V and 0 bases from J, with 12 bases in between. Germline V gene data show CDR1 as LNHDA and CDR2 as SQIVND (reference sequence). CDR3 length equals 16 residues. The data originate from a study of blood T cell repertoires in COVID-19. At the level of the study: PBMCs, B-cell-depleted T cells, or T cells were the source of the cDNA or gDNA that made up the material.

Exposed volunteers were people who met a COVID-19 case within 2 weeks before study entry. This TCR came from a woman aged 40 to 50 who had been exposed to COVID-19. Sequencing was done on a sample of PBMCs or T cells enriched from blood (not recorded which). The V gene is TRBV19, the J gene TRBJ1-1; a possible D gene is TRBD1 (5 bases). CDR3 sequence reads: CASSIGQGNLNTEAFF. CDR3 in DNA: TGTGCCAGTAGTATAGGGCAGGGAAATTTGAACACTGAAGCTTTCTTT.